This T cell receptor (beta chain) was obtained from a study of T cells in localized non-small cell lung cancer. Findings and limits, study-wide: Without multi-region sequencing, intratumor heterogeneity could not be excluded. Uninvolved neighboring lung showed the greatest T cell clonality, exceeding tumor. The appearance of a median roughly 61 of the top 100 tumor clones was seen in adjacent lung. Higher blood T cell density went with longer overall survival.

This CDR3 has 13 residues. Trimming removed 1 base at V and 4 bases at J, with 8 bases between. CDR1 is MGHRA, CDR2 YSYEKL, per germline. A word on this clone: Its cognate antigen is unknown.

The protocol was immunoSEQ multiplex PCR, while the TCRdb copy is restricted to in-frame clones and leaves out a portion. Among around 50,000 clones, around 90% were seen once, and the ten largest hold approximately 15%. Sequenced here: PBMCs, sampled before any cancer treatment. The chain has TRBV4-1 and TRBJ2-7; unclear D gene. The source of this sequence is a female donor with stage II lung adenocarcinoma. As DNA, the CDR3 is TGCGCCAGCAGCCAAGGGATGATGTACGAGCAGTACTTC. It encodes CASSQGMMYEQYF.